This entry lists 23 T cell receptor beta chains sequenced from one sample in a study of cytomegalovirus exposure and HLA in healthy donors. The PCR was carried out with 60 Vbeta primers and 13 Jbeta primers. Data came from immunoSEQ multiplex PCR; TCRdb stores just in-frame clones and leaves some out. The sample records around 170,000 clones, roughly 82% being singletons. The sample comprised PBMCs. These receptors all stem from a woman aged 50 to 60 in good health and CMV-seropositive.

V gene TRBV7-9 combines with J gene TRBJ2-3; D is perhaps TRBD2 (5 bases). Germline loops: CDR1 SEHNR, CDR2 FQNEAQ (reference sequence). The CDR3 has 14 amino acids. The V gene lost 6 bases and the J gene lost 1 base, with 11 bases spanning the gap. The CDR3 nucleotides read TGTGCCAGCAGAATAGACGGGGGCACAGATACGCAGTATTTT. This sequence encodes CASRIDGGTDTQYF.

The V call is TRBV5-5, the J call TRBJ1-1; 8 bases are a match to TRBD1. The ends lost 3 bases at V and 3 bases at J; junction bases unmatched: 7. The CDR3 is 15 amino acids. Germline V gene lookup returns CDR1 SGHKS and CDR2 YYEKEE (reference sequence). The CDR3 nucleotides read TGTGCCAGCAGCTCGAGACAGGGGACGGACACTGAAGCTTTCTTT. Translating it yields CASSSRQGTDTEAFF.

The rearrangement uses TRBV18 and TRBJ1-5, with D unclear. The CDR3 sequence is 12 residues long. CDR1 KGHSH and CDR2 LQKENI come from the germline V gene. V shed 3 bases and J shed 4 bases, with 4 bases lying between them. The CDR3 DNA is TGTGCCAGCTCACCCCCGAATCAGCCCCAGCATTTT. Translating gives CASSPPNQPQHF.

V and J are TRBV6-6 and TRBJ1-1; 8 nucleotides agree with TRBD1. The CDR3 extends over 15 amino acids. CDR1 MNHNY and CDR2 SVGAGI come from the germline V gene (reference sequence). V shed 2 bases and J 1 base; nucleotides not matched to a gene: 3. As DNA, the CDR3 is TGTGCCAGCAGTTACGGGGGGACAGGGAACACTGAAGCTTTCTTT. Amino acids: CASSYGGTGNTEAFF.

This chain uses TRBV4-1 with TRBJ2-1, with 7 bases matching TRBD1. Germline V gene data show CDR1 as MGHRA and CDR2 as YSYEKL. The CDR3 runs to 13 residues. Trimming took 4 bases from V and 9 from J; bases not matched to a gene: 6. The CDR3 protein is CASSLKQGSEQFF. The CDR3 region has the DNA TGCGCCAGCAGCCTAAAACAGGGGTCTGAGCAGTTCTTC.

This chain joins TRBV13 and TRBJ2-5; 10 bases are a match to TRBD2. This CDR3 is 13 amino acids long. Germline CDR1 and CDR2: PRHDT and FYEKMQ (reference sequence). The junction had 2 bases not matched to a gene; V was cut back by 3 bases and J by 7 bases. The CDR3 DNA follows: TGTGCCAGCAGCTTCGAGCGGGGGGGGACCCAGTACTTC. Residues: CASSFERGGTQYF.

The V call is TRBV6-5, the J call TRBJ1-5, with no clear D. This CDR3 has 15 amino acids. Trimming left V 4 bases short and J 0 bases short, with 10 bases between. Germline CDR1 MNHEY, CDR2 SVGAGI. The CDR3 spells CASSLTVSSNQPQHF. CDR3 bases: TGTGCCAGCAGTTTAACGGTGTCTAGCAATCAGCCCCAGCATTTT.

The V call is TRBV10-3, the J call TRBJ2-4, with a possible D match to TRBD2 (7 bases). The CDR3 consists of 15 residues. Per the germline V gene, CDR1 is ENHRY and CDR2 is SYGVKD. The germline V and J ends were trimmed by 2 bases and 6 bases, with 14 bases remaining between them. The CDR3: CAISERAGEGNIQYF. The CDR3 bases are TGTGCCATCAGTGAGCGAGCAGGGGAGGGAAACATTCAGTACTTC.

This chain uses TRBV6-5 with TRBJ2-3, with D tentatively TRBD1 (5 bases). CDR1 is MNHEY and CDR2 is SVGAGI in the germline V gene. Between the trimmed V and J ends, which lost 6 bases and 3 bases, there was a span of 10 bases. This CDR3 has 13 amino acids. The CDR3 DNA sequence: TGTGCCAGCAGGCCCCCAGGGACAGATACGCAGTATTTT. Encoded protein: CASRPPGTDTQYF.

This chain uses TRBV11-2 with TRBJ2-3; D remains unclear. Germline V gene lookup returns CDR1 SGHAT and CDR2 FQNNGV. The V end was cut by 5 bases, the J end by 7 bases, with 10 bases between. The CDR3 loop spans 12 amino acids. Here the CDR3 DNA reads TGTGCCAGCAGCCCTACGCAAAATACGCAGTATTTT. Encoded protein: CASSPTQNTQYF.

A word on this clone: The CDR3 ends on some other residue instead of the conserved phenylalanine or tryptophan, so this is likely a read error. CDR3 DNA: TGTGCCACCAGCAGAGATAACAGGGGCCGAGGCGAAGCTTTCCTT. Translation: CATSRDNRGRGEAFL. J is TRBJ1-1 and V is TRBV15; 7 bases fit TRBD1. V lost 0 bases, J lost 8 bases, and 9 bases stayed unmatched. CDR1 is LNHNV, CDR2 YYDKDF, per germline (reference sequence). CDR3 size: 15 residues.

This clone was observed once. This rearrangement joins TRBV4-1 to TRBJ1-5; 7 bases line up with TRBD1. V was clipped by 1 base and J by 0 bases; unmatched bases: 6. The CDR3 contains 17 residues. Germline V CDR1 and CDR2: MGHRA, YSYEKL. CDR3 residues: CASSQGPGQVSNQPQHF. The CDR3 region has the DNA TGCGCCAGCAGCCAAGGTCCTGGACAGGTTAGCAATCAGCCCCAGCATTTT.

This clone has a handful of counts. This chain joins TRBV27 and TRBJ2-5; 12 positions match TRBD2. V was clipped by 6 bases and J by 2 bases; unmatched bases: 7. Germline V gene sequence: CDR1 MNHEY, CDR2 SMNVEV (reference sequence). The CDR3 consists of 16 residues. This CDR3 reads CASSPALAGGQETQYF. The CDR3 nucleotides are TGTGCCAGCAGCCCCGCACTAGCGGGGGGACAAGAGACCCAGTACTTC.

This clone came up once. This chain joins TRBV6-5 and TRBJ2-7, with D uncertain. V was pared by 2 bases and J by 3 bases, with 8 bases between. CDR1 is MNHEY, CDR2 SVGAGI, per germline. The CDR3 contains 13 residues. The CDR3 DNA sequence: TGTGCCAGCAGTTACGGGCAGAGCTACGAGCAGTACTTC. Protein sequence: CASSYGQSYEQYF.

The V gene is TRBV7-3, the J gene TRBJ1-5; D gene ambiguous. Germline lookup yields CDR1 SGHTA and CDR2 FQGTGA. V was pared by 5 bases and J by 2 bases, with 13 bases between. There are 15 residues in the CDR3. CDR3 bases: TGTGCCAGCAGCCTCGACTTCGAGGGCAATCAGCCCCAGCATTTT. Translated: CASSLDFEGNQPQHF.

V and J are TRBV5-1 and TRBJ2-1, with TRBD1 matching over 9 bases. V lost 4 bases, J lost 6 bases, and 11 bases stayed unmatched. The CDR3 is 16 residues long. CDR1 is SGHRS and CDR2 is YFSETQ in the germline V gene. For the CDR3, the DNA is TGCGCCAGCAGCGTAACCGGGACAGGGAAGGGCAATGAGCAGTTCTTC. Its translation is CASSVTGTGKGNEQFF. Full variable domain (remainder filled in from reference TRBV5-1 and TRBJ2-1): KAGVTQTPRYLIKTRGQQVTLSCSPISGHRSVSWYQQTPGQGLQFLFEYFSETQRNKGNFPGRFSGRQFSNSRSEMNVSTLELGDSALYLCASSVTGTGKGNEQFFGPGTRLTVL.

The chain combines TRBV6-5 with TRBJ1-1; TRBD1 might be the D (5 bases). CDR3 length: 13 residues. V lost 6 bases, J lost 8 bases, and 16 bases lay in between. Per the germline V gene, CDR1 is MNHEY and CDR2 is SVGAGI. The CDR3, as DNA: TGTGCCAGCAGCCCGACAGCTCTATACGAAGCTTTCTTT. Translating gives CASSPTALYEAFF.

The chain couples TRBV7-9 to TRBJ2-7; D might be TRBD2 (6 bases). The CDR3 length is 16 residues. The germline CDR1 and CDR2 sequences are SEHNR and FQNEAQ (reference sequence). The V end was cut by 5 bases, the J end by 6 bases, with 23 bases between. CDR3 in amino acids: CASSPSSVIRVGEQYF. The DNA for the CDR3 is TGTGCCAGCAGCCCATCTAGCGTAATCCGGGTAGGCGAGCAGTACTTC.

V usage is TRBV7-9 and J usage is TRBJ2-3, with no clear D. The ends were cut back, 4 bases at V and 2 bases at J, with 4 bases in the middle. The CDR3 sequence is 12 residues long. Germline V gives CDR1 SEHNR, CDR2 FQNEAQ (reference sequence). Here the CDR3 reads CASSSNTDTQYF. The CDR3 region has the DNA TGTGCCAGCAGCTCCAACACAGATACGCAGTATTTT.

The chain is built from TRBV7-2 and TRBJ2-5; 7 nucleotides agree with TRBD2. CDR1 is SGHTA, CDR2 FQGNSA, per germline. After removal of 1 base from V and 4 bases from J, the junction contained 3 bases not matched to a gene. The CDR3 sequence is 14 residues long. The CDR3 is CASSLDPGGETQYF. The CDR3 region has the DNA TGTGCCAGCAGCTTAGACCCGGGGGGAGAGACCCAGTACTTC. The entire variable domain, with the rest obtained from reference TRBV7-2 and TRBJ2-5, is as follows: GAGVSQSPSNKVTEKGKDVELRCDPISGHTALYWYRQSLGQGLEFLIYFQGNSAPDKSGLPSDRFSAERTGGSVSTLTIQRTQQEDSAVYLCASSLDPGGETQYFGPGTRLLVL.

J is TRBJ2-3 and V is TRBV9, with TRBD1 matching 7 bases. This CDR3 is built from 14 residues. V was pared by 3 bases and J by 3 bases, with 4 bases of the junction left unmatched. In germline, CDR1 is SGDLS, CDR2 YYNGEE. The CDR3 sequence: CASSDDRETDTQYF. Written as DNA, the CDR3 is TGTGCCAGCAGCGACGACAGGGAAACAGATACGCAGTATTTT.

The rearrangement links TRBV19 to TRBJ2-2; a weak D match, TRBD1 (7 bases). Looked up from germline, CDR1 is LNHDA and CDR2 is SQIVND (reference sequence). There are 16 residues in the CDR3. Trimming shortened V by 8 bases and J by 0 bases, and 16 bases separated the two germline ends. The CDR3 sequence is CASLWGDRTNTGELFF. CDR3 in DNA: TGTGCCAGTCTGTGGGGGGACAGAACGAACACCGGGGAGCTGTTTTTT.

The rearrangement links TRBV29-1 to TRBJ1-2; D unclear. The CDR3 runs to 11 residues. Germline lookup yields CDR1 SQVTM and CDR2 ANQGSEA. The V gene lost 7 bases and the J gene lost 3 bases, with 9 bases spanning the gap. Written as DNA, the CDR3 is TGCAGCGGGAGGTGGGACTATGGCTACACCTTC. Translated, it gives CSGRWDYGYTF.